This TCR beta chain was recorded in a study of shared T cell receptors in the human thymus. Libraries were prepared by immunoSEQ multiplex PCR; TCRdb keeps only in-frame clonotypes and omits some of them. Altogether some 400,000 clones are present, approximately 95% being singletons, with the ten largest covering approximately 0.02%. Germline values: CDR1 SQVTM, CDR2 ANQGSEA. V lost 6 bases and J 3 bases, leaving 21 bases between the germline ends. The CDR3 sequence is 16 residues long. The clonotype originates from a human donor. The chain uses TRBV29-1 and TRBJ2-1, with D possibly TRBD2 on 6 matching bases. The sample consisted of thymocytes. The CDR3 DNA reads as TGCAGCGTGGCCCCCGACCTCCCGGGGGACTACAATGAGCAGTTCTTC. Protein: CSVAPDLPGDYNEQFF.